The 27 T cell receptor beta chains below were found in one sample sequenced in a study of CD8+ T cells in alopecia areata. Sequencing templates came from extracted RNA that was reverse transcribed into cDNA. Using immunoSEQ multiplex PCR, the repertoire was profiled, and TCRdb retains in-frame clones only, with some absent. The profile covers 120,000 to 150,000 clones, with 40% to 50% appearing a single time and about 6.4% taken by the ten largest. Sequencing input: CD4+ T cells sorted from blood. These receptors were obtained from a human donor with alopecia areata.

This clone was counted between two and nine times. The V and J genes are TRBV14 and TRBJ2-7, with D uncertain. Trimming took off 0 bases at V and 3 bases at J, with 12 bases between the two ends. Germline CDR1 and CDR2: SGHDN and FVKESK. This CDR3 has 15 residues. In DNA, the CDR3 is TGTGCCAGCAGCCAAGATACCCAGAGCCACTACGAGCAGTACTTC. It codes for CASSQDTQSHYEQYF.

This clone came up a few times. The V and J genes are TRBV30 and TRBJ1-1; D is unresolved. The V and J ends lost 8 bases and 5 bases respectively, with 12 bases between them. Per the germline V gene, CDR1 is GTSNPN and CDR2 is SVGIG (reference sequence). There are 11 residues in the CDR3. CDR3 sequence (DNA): TGTGCCCGCGAACACGGAACTGAAGCTTTCTTT. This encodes CAREHGTEAFF.

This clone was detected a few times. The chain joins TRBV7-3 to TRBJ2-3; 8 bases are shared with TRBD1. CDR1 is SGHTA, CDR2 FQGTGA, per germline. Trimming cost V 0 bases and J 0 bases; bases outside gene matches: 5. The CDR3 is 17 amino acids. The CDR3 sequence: CASSLTQRTGSTDTQYF. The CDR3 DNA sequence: TGTGCCAGCAGCTTAACCCAACGGACAGGGAGCACAGATACGCAGTATTTT.

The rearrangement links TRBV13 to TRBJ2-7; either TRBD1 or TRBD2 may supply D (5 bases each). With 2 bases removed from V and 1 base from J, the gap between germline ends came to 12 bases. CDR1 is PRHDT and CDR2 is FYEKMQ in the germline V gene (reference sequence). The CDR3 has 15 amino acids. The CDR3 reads CASSLFLGTSYEQYF. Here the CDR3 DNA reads TGTGCCAGCAGCTTATTTTTGGGGACGTCCTACGAGCAGTACTTC.

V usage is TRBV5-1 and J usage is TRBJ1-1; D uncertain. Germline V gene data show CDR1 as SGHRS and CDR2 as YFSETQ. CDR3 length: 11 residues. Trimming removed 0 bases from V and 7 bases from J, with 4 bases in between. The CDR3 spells CASSLDNEAFF. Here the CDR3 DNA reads TGCGCCAGCAGCTTGGACAATGAAGCTTTCTTT.

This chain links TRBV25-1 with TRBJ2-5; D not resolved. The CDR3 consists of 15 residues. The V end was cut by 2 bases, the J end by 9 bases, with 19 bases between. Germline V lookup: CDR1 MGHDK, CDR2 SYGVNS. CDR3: CASSEAASRSGSQYF. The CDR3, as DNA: TGTGCCAGCAGTGAAGCTGCCTCTAGATCTGGCTCCCAGTACTTC.

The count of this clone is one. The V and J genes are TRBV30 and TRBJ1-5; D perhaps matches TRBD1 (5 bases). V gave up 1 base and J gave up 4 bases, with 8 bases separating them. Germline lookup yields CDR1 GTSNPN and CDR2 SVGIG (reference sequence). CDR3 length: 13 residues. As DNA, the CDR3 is TGTGCCTGGAGTGGGGGGTTAAATCAGCCCCAGCATTTT. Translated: CAWSGGLNQPQHF.

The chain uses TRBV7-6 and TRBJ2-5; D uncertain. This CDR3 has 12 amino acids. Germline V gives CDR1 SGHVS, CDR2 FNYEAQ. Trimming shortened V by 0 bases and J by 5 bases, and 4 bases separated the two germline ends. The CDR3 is CASSLAGETQYF. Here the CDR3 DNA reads TGTGCCAGCAGCTTAGCTGGGGAGACCCAGTACTTC.

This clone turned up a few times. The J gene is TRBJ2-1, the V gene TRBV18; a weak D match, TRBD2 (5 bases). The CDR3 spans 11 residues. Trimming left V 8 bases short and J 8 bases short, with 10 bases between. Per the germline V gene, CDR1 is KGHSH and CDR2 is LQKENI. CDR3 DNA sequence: TGTGCCAGCGGCCCCGGGGATGAGCAGTTCTTC. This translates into CASGPGDEQFF.

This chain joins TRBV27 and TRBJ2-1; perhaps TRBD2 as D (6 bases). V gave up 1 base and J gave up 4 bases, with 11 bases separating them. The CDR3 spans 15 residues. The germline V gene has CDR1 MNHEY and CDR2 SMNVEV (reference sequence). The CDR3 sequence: CASSLLAGQYNEQFF. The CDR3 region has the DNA TGTGCCAGCAGTTTATTGGCGGGGCAGTACAATGAGCAGTTCTTC.

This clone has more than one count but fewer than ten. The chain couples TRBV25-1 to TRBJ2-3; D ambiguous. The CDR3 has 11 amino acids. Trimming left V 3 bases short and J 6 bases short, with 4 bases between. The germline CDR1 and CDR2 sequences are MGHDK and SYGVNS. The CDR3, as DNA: TGTGCCAGCAGTGAGGTCGATACGCAGTATTTT. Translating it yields CASSEVDTQYF.

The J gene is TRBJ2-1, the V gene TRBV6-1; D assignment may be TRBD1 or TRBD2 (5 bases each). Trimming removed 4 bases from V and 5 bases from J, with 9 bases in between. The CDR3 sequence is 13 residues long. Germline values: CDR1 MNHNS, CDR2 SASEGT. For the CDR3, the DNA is TGTGCCAGCAGTGTGGGACCAGACAATGAGCAGTTCTTC. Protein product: CASSVGPDNEQFF.

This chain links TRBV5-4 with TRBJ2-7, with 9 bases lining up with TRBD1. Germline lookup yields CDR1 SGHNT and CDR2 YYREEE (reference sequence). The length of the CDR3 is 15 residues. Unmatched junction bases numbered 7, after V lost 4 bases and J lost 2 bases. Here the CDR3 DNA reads TGTGCCAGCAGCAAGGGACAGGGCACCGCCTACGAGCAGTACTTC. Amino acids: CASSKGQGTAYEQYF.

The CDR3 DNA is TGTGCCAGTAGACAGACGGGGACTGGAAACACCATATATTTT. Translating gives CASRQTGTGNTIYF. The J gene is TRBJ1-3, the V gene TRBV25-1, with TRBD1 as a possible D gene (5 bases). The CDR3 spans 14 residues. The germline V gene encodes CDR1 MGHDK and CDR2 SYGVNS. Trimming shortened V by 9 bases and J by 2 bases, and 14 bases separated the two germline ends.

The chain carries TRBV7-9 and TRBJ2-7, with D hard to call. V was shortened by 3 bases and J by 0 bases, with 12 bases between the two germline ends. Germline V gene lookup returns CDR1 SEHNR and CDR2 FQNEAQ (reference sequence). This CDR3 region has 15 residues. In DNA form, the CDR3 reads TGTGCCAGCAGCTTCGCCTCTCGGAGCTCCTACGAGCAGTACTTC. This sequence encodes CASSFASRSSYEQYF.

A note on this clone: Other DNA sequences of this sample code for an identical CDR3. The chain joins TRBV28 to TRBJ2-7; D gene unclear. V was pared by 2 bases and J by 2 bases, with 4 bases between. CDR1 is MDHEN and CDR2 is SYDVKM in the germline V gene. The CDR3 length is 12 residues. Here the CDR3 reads CASSLLAYEQYF. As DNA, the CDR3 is TGTGCCAGCAGTTTACTAGCCTACGAGCAGTACTTC.

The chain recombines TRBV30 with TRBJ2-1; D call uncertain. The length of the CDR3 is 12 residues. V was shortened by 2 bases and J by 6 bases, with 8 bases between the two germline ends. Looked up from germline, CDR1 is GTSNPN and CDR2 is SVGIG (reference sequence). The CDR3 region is CAWSPPANEQFF. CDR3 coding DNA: TGTGCCTGGAGTCCCCCAGCCAATGAGCAGTTCTTC.

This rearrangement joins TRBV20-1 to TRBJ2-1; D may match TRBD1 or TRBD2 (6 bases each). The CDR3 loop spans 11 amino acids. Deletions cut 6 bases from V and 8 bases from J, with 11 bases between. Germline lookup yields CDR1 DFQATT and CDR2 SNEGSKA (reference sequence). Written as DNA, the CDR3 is TGCAGTGCGAGGGGGGCCCATGAGCAGTTCTTC. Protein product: CSARGAHEQFF.

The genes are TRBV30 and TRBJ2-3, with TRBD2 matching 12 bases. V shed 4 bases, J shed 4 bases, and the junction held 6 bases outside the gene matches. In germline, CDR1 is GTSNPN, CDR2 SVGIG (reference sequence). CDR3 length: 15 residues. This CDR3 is CAWNPLAGGPDTQYF. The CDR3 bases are TGTGCCTGGAATCCACTAGCGGGAGGCCCAGATACGCAGTATTTT.

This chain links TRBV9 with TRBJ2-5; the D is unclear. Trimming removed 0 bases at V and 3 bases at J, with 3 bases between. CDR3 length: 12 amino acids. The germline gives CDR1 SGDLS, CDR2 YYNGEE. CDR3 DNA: TGTGCCAGCAGCGTAGAGGAAGAGACCCAGTACTTC. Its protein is CASSVEEETQYF.

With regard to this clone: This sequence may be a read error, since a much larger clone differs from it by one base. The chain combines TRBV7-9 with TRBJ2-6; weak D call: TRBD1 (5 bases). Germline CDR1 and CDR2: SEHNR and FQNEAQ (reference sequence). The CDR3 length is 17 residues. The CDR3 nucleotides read TGTGCCAGCAACTTAGGGGCCAGTCTCTCTGGGGCCAACGTCCTGACTTTC. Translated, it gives CASNLGASLSGANVLTF.

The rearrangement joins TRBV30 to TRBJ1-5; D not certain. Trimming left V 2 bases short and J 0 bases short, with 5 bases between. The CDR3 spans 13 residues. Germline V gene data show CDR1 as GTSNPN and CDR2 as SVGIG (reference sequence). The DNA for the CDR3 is TGTGCCTGGAGTTCGGATAGCAATCAGCCCCAGCATTTT. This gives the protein CAWSSDSNQPQHF.

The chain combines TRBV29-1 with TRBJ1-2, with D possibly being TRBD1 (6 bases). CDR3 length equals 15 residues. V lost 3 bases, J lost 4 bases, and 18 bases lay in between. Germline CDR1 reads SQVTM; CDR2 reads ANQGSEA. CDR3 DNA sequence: TGCAGCGTTGACCTAGGACAGACACGGACCTATGGCTACACCTTC. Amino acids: CSVDLGQTRTYGYTF.

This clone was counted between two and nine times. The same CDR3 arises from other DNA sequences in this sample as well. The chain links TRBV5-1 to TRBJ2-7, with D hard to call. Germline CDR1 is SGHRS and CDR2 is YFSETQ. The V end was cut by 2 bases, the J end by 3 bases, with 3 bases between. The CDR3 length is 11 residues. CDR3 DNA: TGCGCCAGCAGCTTCGGCTACGAGCAGTACTTC. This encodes CASSFGYEQYF.

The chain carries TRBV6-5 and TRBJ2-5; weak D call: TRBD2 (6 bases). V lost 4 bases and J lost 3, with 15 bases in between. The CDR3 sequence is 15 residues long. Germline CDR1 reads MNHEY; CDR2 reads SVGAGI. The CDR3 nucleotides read TGTGCCAGCAGTTTGGCGGGAATGGCCAAAGAGACCCAGTACTTC. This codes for CASSLAGMAKETQYF.

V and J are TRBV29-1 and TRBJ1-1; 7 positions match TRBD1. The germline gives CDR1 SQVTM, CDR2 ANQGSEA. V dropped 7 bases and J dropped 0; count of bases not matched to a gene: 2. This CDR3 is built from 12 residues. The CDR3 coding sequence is TGCAGCGCAGGGGGGGTGAACACTGAAGCTTTCTTT. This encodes CSAGGVNTEAFF.

Here the CDR3 reads CASSEGRGTQFF. In nucleotides, the CDR3 is TGTGCCAGCAGTGAAGGAAGGGGGACGCAGTTCTTC. V and J are TRBV6-1 and TRBJ2-1; D may be TRBD1 (6 bases). The CDR3 loop spans 12 amino acids. The V gene lost 1 base and the J gene lost 12 bases, with 10 bases spanning the gap. CDR1 is MNHNS, CDR2 SASEGT, per germline.